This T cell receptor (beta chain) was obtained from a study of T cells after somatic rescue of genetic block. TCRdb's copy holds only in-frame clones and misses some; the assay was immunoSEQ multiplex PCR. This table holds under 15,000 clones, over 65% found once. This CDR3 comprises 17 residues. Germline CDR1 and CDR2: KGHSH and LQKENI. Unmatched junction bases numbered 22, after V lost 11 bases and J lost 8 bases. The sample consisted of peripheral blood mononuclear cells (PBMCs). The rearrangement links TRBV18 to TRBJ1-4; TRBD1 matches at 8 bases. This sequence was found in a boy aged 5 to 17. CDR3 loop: CAGIHDTRDRREEKLFF. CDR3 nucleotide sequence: TGTGCCGGGATACATGACACGCGGGACAGGAGAGAAGAAAAACTGTTTTTT.